The 24 T cell receptor beta chains below were found in one sample sequenced in a study of response to subunit inactivated influenza vaccine. TCRdb ran MiXCR on the RT-PCR reads and lists one entry per CDR3 protein. The sample includes approximately 500,000 distinct CDR3 sequences, 14% of them seen just once. The source was PBMCs from blood, collected 11 to 12 days after vaccination. All receptors come from a man aged 45-65 years who received an inactivated influenza vaccine.

This clonotype has just a few counts. CDR3 residues: CASSLGTSGVRDTQYF. The CDR3, as DNA: TGCGCCAGCAGCTTAGGGACTAGCGGGGTACGTGATACGCAGTATTTT. This sequence joins TRBV5-1 and TRBJ2-3; TRBD2 matches 13 bases. Germline values: CDR1 SGHRS, CDR2 YFSETQ. This CDR3 is built from 16 residues. The ends lost 2 bases at V and 6 bases at J; junction bases unmatched: 6.

The chain links TRBV6-6 to TRBJ1-2; D remains unclear. The V gene lost 5 bases and the J gene lost 5 bases, with 12 bases spanning the gap. The germline CDR1 and CDR2 sequences are MNHNY and SVGAGI (reference sequence). There are 13 residues in the CDR3. The CDR3 bases are TGTGCCAGCAGTGAGAGGGAACGGTATGGCTACACCTTC. Translated: CASSERERYGYTF.

This clonotype came up many times. The chain is built from TRBV7-9 and TRBJ1-6; TRBD1 is a possible D gene (5 bases). V was shortened by 1 base and J by 7 bases, with 17 bases between the two germline ends. Germline V lookup: CDR1 SEHNR, CDR2 FQNEAQ (reference sequence). CDR3 size: 17 residues. The CDR3 loop is CASSLGKPGRGNSPLHF. In nucleotides, the CDR3 is TGTGCCAGCAGCTTAGGAAAACCGGGACGGGGGAATTCACCCCTCCACTTT. Combining the CDR3 with reference TRBV7-9 and TRBJ1-6 gives the whole variable domain DTGVSQNPRHKITKRGQNVTFRCDPISEHNRLYWYRQTLGQGPEFLTYFQNEAQLEKSRLLSDRFSAERPKGSFSTLEIQRTEQGDSAMYLCASSLGKPGRGNSPLHFGNGTRLTVT.

The chain has TRBV20-1 and TRBJ2-2; 9 bases are shared with TRBD1. Germline-derived CDR1 and CDR2 are DFQATT and SNEGSKA (reference sequence). Trimming at V came to 6 bases and at J to 5 bases, leaving 7 bases not matched to a gene. This CDR3 region has 14 residues. For the CDR3, the DNA is TGCAGTGCAGGACAGGGGTGGGATACCGGGGAGCTGTTTTTT. Translation: CSAGQGWDTGELFF.

V gene TRBV12-5 combines with J gene TRBJ2-1; tentatively, D is TRBD2 (5 bases). Trimming took off 3 bases at V and 6 bases at J, with 6 bases between the two ends. CDR3 length: 12 residues. Germline V gene data show CDR1 as LGHNT and CDR2 as FRNRAP. The CDR3 DNA sequence: TGTGCTAGTGGTTTACTAGGCAATGAGCAGTTCTTC. This codes for CASGLLGNEQFF.

This clonotype has only a few counts. The chain recombines TRBV28 with TRBJ2-3; possibly TRBD2 for D (9 bases). CDR1 and CDR2 from the germline V gene are MDHEN and SYDVKM. Trimming shortened V by 4 bases and J by 3 bases, and 26 bases separated the two germline ends. The CDR3 loop spans 19 amino acids. CDR3 residues: CASSSTRGLAGNLTDTQYF. The CDR3 coding sequence is TGTGCCAGCAGTTCTACCAGGGGGCTAGCGGGAAATCTTACAGATACGCAGTATTTT.

This clonotype was seen repeatedly, ten times or more. The genes are TRBV12-3 or TRBV12-4 and TRBJ2-3; D call uncertain. The CDR3 spans 16 residues. V lost 1 base and J 0 bases, leaving 11 bases between the germline ends. CDR3 DNA sequence: TGTGCCAGCAGTTTAGGTGCTGCCGGTAGCACAGATACGCAGTATTTT. It is translated as CASSLGAAGSTDTQYF.

The J gene is TRBJ2-6, the V gene TRBV10-3; 9 bases agree with TRBD1. J gave up 0 bases and V 10 bases, and 10 bases lay outside the gene matches. Germline-derived CDR1 and CDR2 are ENHRY and SYGVKD. The CDR3 spans 17 residues. Written as DNA, the CDR3 is TGTGCCACAAACCGGGACAGGGTTCTCTCTGGGGCCAACGTCCTGACTTTC. The encoded protein is CATNRDRVLSGANVLTF.

This clonotype was counted between two and nine times. This chain connects TRBV28 to TRBJ2-7; a weak D match, TRBD2 (5 bases). Germline V gives CDR1 MDHEN, CDR2 SYDVKM. This CDR3 is built from 15 residues. Trimming removed 3 bases at V and 4 bases at J, with 16 bases between. The CDR3 spells CASSFLVATEYEQYF. CDR3 DNA sequence: TGTGCCAGCAGTTTTTTAGTAGCGACGGAGTACGAGCAGTACTTC.

The gene calls are TRBV19 and TRBJ2-1; TRBD2 matches at 15 bases. Germline CDR1 and CDR2: LNHDA and SQIVND (reference sequence). The CDR3 is 14 amino acids. Germline trimming cut 6 bases from V and 9 bases from J; bases unmatched to any gene: 3. CDR3 sequence reads: CASRGLAGGGEQFF. CDR3 in DNA: TGTGCCAGTAGGGGACTAGCGGGAGGAGGTGAGCAGTTCTTC.

This sequence joins TRBV28 and TRBJ1-2; the D is unclear. V was pared by 2 bases and J by 0 bases, with 16 bases between. This CDR3 comprises 17 residues. Germline CDR1 MDHEN, CDR2 SYDVKM. The chain's CDR3 is CASSLPLAATTNYGYTF. The CDR3 region has the DNA TGTGCCAGCAGTTTACCACTAGCAGCAACCACTAACTATGGCTACACCTTC.

The J gene is TRBJ2-7, the V gene TRBV2; unclear D gene. Per the germline V gene, CDR1 is SNHLY and CDR2 is FYNNEI. V was clipped by 2 bases and J by 4 bases, with 9 bases between them. CDR3 size: 13 residues. The CDR3 region is CASSELSGYEQYF. The CDR3 DNA follows: TGTGCCAGCAGTGAATTGTCCGGATACGAGCAGTACTTC.

The rearrangement links TRBV7-2 to TRBJ1-6; D ambiguous. The CDR3 runs 13 residues. The germline V and J ends were trimmed by 1 base and 13 bases, with 11 bases remaining between them. Germline V gene sequence: CDR1 SGHTA, CDR2 FQGNSA. For the CDR3, the DNA is TGTGCCAGCAGCTTAGGGACCGGCGCGCCCCTCCACTTT. This translates into CASSLGTGAPLHF.

This clonotype was detected only a few times. The chain couples TRBV30 to TRBJ1-3; the D is unclear. This CDR3 has 12 amino acids. V lost 1 base to trimming and J lost 9 bases, with 10 bases between them. The germline V gene encodes CDR1 GTSNPN and CDR2 SVGIG (reference sequence). The CDR3 DNA reads as TGTGCCTGGAGTGAGGGTTCAAGCACCATATATTTT. It specifies CAWSEGSSTIYF.

V gene TRBV14 combines with J gene TRBJ2-1; 11 bases align to TRBD2. The germline V gene has CDR1 SGHDN and CDR2 FVKESK. Trimming removed 1 base from V and 7 bases from J; junction bases left unmatched: 6. The CDR3 loop spans 16 amino acids. This chain's CDR3 is CASSQALAGGPNEQFF. CDR3 in DNA: TGTGCCAGCAGCCAAGCTTTAGCGGGAGGGCCGAATGAGCAGTTCTTC.

The rearrangement links TRBV9 to TRBJ2-7, with 7 bases matching TRBD1. Per germline, CDR1 SGDLS and CDR2 YYNGEE. Unmatched junction bases numbered 6, after V lost 3 bases and J lost 0 bases. The CDR3 is made up of 15 amino acids. For the CDR3, the DNA is TGTGCCAGCAGCGCCCGGGACAGAAACTCCTACGAGCAGTACTTC. This gives the protein CASSARDRNSYEQYF.

V and J are TRBV4-3 and TRBJ2-3; 8 bases are a match to TRBD2. CDR3 size: 16 residues. The germline V gene has CDR1 LGHNA and CDR2 YSLEER. Losses at the gene ends were 1 base for V and 4 bases for J; bases not matched to a gene: 7. The CDR3 region has the DNA TGCGCCAGCAGCCAAGCCCGTGGCGGGAGGCCAGATACGCAGTATTTT. Translating it yields CASSQARGGRPDTQYF.

This clonotype turned up a few times. The V gene is TRBV6-1, the J gene TRBJ2-3; D remains ambiguous. This CDR3 has 14 residues. Germline V lookup: CDR1 MNHNS, CDR2 SASEGT. V lost 5 bases and J lost 4, with 13 bases in between. The CDR3 region is CASSTFGGPDTQYF. The CDR3, as DNA: TGTGCCAGCAGTACCTTCGGTGGCCCAGATACGCAGTATTTT.

The J gene is TRBJ2-4, the V gene TRBV24-1; D unclear. Germline V gene data show CDR1 as KGHDR and CDR2 as SFDVKD. V shed 2 bases and J shed 0 bases, with 10 bases lying between them. The CDR3 is made up of 16 amino acids. CDR3 sequence (DNA): TGTGCCACCAGTGATTCCCGCAGTGTAGCCAAAAACATTCAGTACTTC. It yields the protein CATSDSRSVAKNIQYF.

The chain uses TRBV28 and TRBJ2-7, with TRBD2 matching over 11 bases. The germline CDR1 and CDR2 sequences are MDHEN and SYDVKM. The CDR3 spans 18 residues. The J segment lost 7 bases and the V segment lost 5 bases, leaving 19 bases of the junction unmatched. The CDR3 loop is CASSPSSSGRLPSEEQYF. As DNA, the CDR3 is TGTGCCAGCAGTCCCAGTTCTAGCGGGAGGCTCCCCTCCGAGGAGCAGTACTTC.

This chain connects TRBV7-2 to TRBJ1-1, with 11 nucleotides matching TRBD1. CDR3 length: 14 amino acids. Germline CDR1 reads SGHTA; CDR2 reads FQGNSA. V dropped 4 bases and J dropped 5; count of bases not matched to a gene: 3. This CDR3 is CASSWTGGLTEAFF. CDR3 nucleotides: TGTGCCAGCAGCTGGACAGGGGGCCTTACTGAAGCTTTCTTT.

This clonotype was detected only a few times. The genes are TRBV10-2 and TRBJ1-3; TRBD1 matches 11 bases. The V and J ends lost 6 bases and 1 base, in that order; junction bases with no gene match: 2. This CDR3 region has 15 residues. CDR1 is WSHSY, CDR2 SAAADI, per germline. The CDR3 DNA reads as TGCGCCAGCAGAGGACAGGGGGCATCTGGAAACACCATATATTTT. Amino acids: CASRGQGASGNTIYF.

In its sample, this clonotype was seen a few times. The CDR3 loop reads CASSLVSSGGGEQYF. The CDR3 bases are TGTGCCAGCAGCTTAGTATCGTCAGGGGGGGGCGAGCAGTACTTC. The genes are TRBV7-2 and TRBJ2-7, with D possibly being TRBD1 or TRBD2 (7 bases each). The ends were cut back, 1 base at V and 6 bases at J, with 16 bases in the middle. The CDR3 consists of 15 residues. Germline CDR1 SGHTA, CDR2 FQGNSA. Filled out from reference TRBV7-2 and TRBJ2-7, the complete variable domain reads GAGVSQSPSNKVTEKGKDVELRCDPISGHTALYWYRQSLGQGLEFLIYFQGNSAPDKSGLPSDRFSAERTGGSVSTLTIQRTQQEDSAVYLCASSLVSSGGGEQYFGPGTRLTVT.

There are many counts of this clonotype. This chain uses TRBV3-1 with TRBJ2-7; D is perhaps TRBD1 or TRBD2 (6 bases each). Trimming removed 4 bases from V and 0 bases from J, with 16 bases in between. The CDR3 consists of 16 residues. Germline CDR1 is LGHDT and CDR2 is YNNKEL (reference sequence). Here the CDR3 DNA reads TGTGCCAGCAGCCGTTTCGAAGGGGGGAGCTCCTACGAGCAGTACTTC. This codes for CASSRFEGGSSYEQYF.